This entry lists 9 T cell receptor beta chains sequenced from one sample in a study of response to subunit inactivated influenza vaccine. In TCRdb, the RT-PCR reads were re-called with MiXCR into one record per CDR3 protein. The sample consists of 530,000 or so distinct CDR3 sequences, 14% of them appearing once. The material was PBMCs from blood, obtained 12 days after vaccination. Source of these receptors: a man aged 45-65 years who received an inactivated influenza vaccine.

CDR3 loop: CASSLAGQGGVGTQYF. The CDR3, as DNA: TGTGCCAGCAGCTTGGCAGGACAGGGCGGGGTCGGGACCCAGTACTTC. The genes are TRBV7-2 and TRBJ2-5; 8 bases agree with TRBD1. CDR1 and CDR2 (germline): SGHTA, FQGNSA. V shed 3 bases, J shed 7 bases, and the junction held 13 bases outside the gene matches. This CDR3 comprises 16 residues.

This clonotype was found a few times. The chain carries TRBV7-2 and TRBJ2-2; 8 bases fit TRBD1. J was trimmed by 13 bases and V by 5 bases; bases with no gene match: 15. Germline CDR1 reads SGHTA; CDR2 reads FQGNSA. The CDR3 extends over 15 amino acids. The CDR3 sequence: CASSLPSSTGAVLFF. The CDR3 DNA reads TGTGCCAGCAGCCTACCATCTTCGACAGGGGCCGTGCTGTTTTTT.

This clonotype was seen only a few times. This chain connects TRBV29-1 to TRBJ2-5; 12 bases line up with TRBD1. The CDR3 runs 16 residues. V was clipped by 4 bases and J by 7 bases; unmatched bases: 13. Germline assignment: CDR1 SQVTM and CDR2 ANQGSEA. The CDR3 reads CSVVNRDRGLSGTQYF. CDR3 bases: TGCAGCGTTGTAAACCGGGACAGGGGGCTTTCCGGGACCCAGTACTTC.

This clonotype was seen a handful of times. The chain has TRBV10-2 and TRBJ2-1; 7 bases line up with TRBD2. The CDR3 spans 18 residues. V lost 3 bases, J lost 1 base, and 12 bases stayed unmatched. Germline CDR1 WSHSY, CDR2 SAAADI. CDR3 DNA sequence: TGCGCCAGCAGTGATCCCTTTCGGTGGGAGGGGTCCTACAATGAGCAGTTCTTC. This sequence encodes CASSDPFRWEGSYNEQFF.

The chain combines TRBV6-1 with TRBJ1-1, with D maybe TRBD1 (5 bases). This CDR3 has 14 residues. V lost 8 bases, J lost 0 bases, and 13 bases lay in between. CDR1 and CDR2 (germline): MNHNS, SASEGT. The CDR3 DNA follows: TGTGCCAGCCTTTTGCGGGGGATGAACACTGAAGCTTTCTTT. This codes for CASLLRGMNTEAFF.

The chain is built from TRBV29-1 and TRBJ2-7; TRBD1 agrees at 11 bases. V lost 7 bases to trimming and J lost 0 bases; unmatched junction nucleotides: 2. In germline, CDR1 is SQVTM, CDR2 ANQGSEA. This CDR3 is 13 amino acids long. CDR3: CSGGQGGSYEQYF. The CDR3 coding sequence is TGCAGCGGGGGACAGGGGGGCTCCTACGAGCAGTACTTC.

The CDR3 DNA sequence: TGTGCCAGCAGCCCCTCCCTTTCGCAGTATTTT. The encoded protein is CASSPSLSQYF. The rearrangement joins TRBV7-8 to TRBJ2-3; D unclear. Germline V gives CDR1 SGHVS, CDR2 FQNEAQ. This CDR3 region has 11 residues. V was pared by 5 bases and J by 10 bases, with 10 bases between. Based on the CDR3 plus reference TRBV7-8 and TRBJ2-3, the full variable domain is GAGVSQSPRYKVAKRGQDVALRCDPISGHVSLFWYQQALGQGPEFLTYFQNEAQLDKSGLPSDRFFAERPEGSVSTLKIQRTQQEDSAVYLCASSPSLSQYFGPGTRLTVL.

This chain connects TRBV5-1 to TRBJ2-7; 9 bases are shared with TRBD1. Germline V gives CDR1 SGHRS, CDR2 YFSETQ. The V and J ends lost 4 bases and 6 bases, in that order; junction bases with no gene match: 8. This CDR3 is built from 14 residues. The CDR3, as DNA: TGCGCCAGCAGCCGATATACAGGGGGCCGCGAGCAGTACTTC. Translating it yields CASSRYTGGREQYF.

This clonotype showed up just a few times. The rearrangement uses TRBV5-1 and TRBJ1-2, with D uncertain. Germline loops: CDR1 SGHRS, CDR2 YFSETQ. The CDR3 loop spans 15 amino acids. Trimming took 1 base from V and 0 from J, leaving 10 bases between them. DNA of the CDR3: TGCGCCAGCAGCTTGACGGGAGTGACTAACTATGGCTACACCTTC. Protein: CASSLTGVTNYGYTF.